Listed below are T cell receptor beta chains from one sample, sequenced in a study of neurological immune-mediated disorders. TCRdb re-analysed the 5' RACE reads in MiXCR, keeping a single row per CDR3 protein. The profile shows around 61,000 distinct CDR3 sequences, roughly 5% of them singletons. Sequencing used PBMCs. These receptors came from a human donor with multiple sclerosis. The donor label of this sample is uncertain. CDR3s include the opening cysteine and the closing phenylalanine or tryptophan. A D gene is named only where the DNA matches it firmly. Clone size appears in some rows only: once, few, many, or a class for an expanded clone.

J gene,clone size,V gene,D gene,CDR3 DNA,CDR3 protein
TRBJ2-1,many,TRBV20-1,TRBD2,TGCAGTGGACGGGGGGTGAGGAATGAGCAGTTCTTC,CSGRGVRNEQFF
TRBJ2-4,many,TRBV5-1,NA,TGCGCCAGCAGCTTGGCCGGCTATAGAAACATTCAGTACTTC,CASSLAGYRNIQYF
TRBJ2-3,many,TRBV12-3/TRBV12-4,NA,TGTGCCAGCAGTTTTTCGGGAGATACGCAGTATTTT,CASSFSGDTQYF
TRBJ1-1,many,TRBV20-1,NA,TGCAGTGCTATAGACCCTGTAGCTTTCTTT,CSAIDPVAFF
TRBJ1-1,many,TRBV10-3,TRBD1,TGTGCCATCAGTACCGGACAGGGGGGCACTGAAGCTTTCTTT,CAISTGQGGTEAFF
TRBJ2-6,many,TRBV20-1,TRBD1,TGCAGTGCTAGAGTAGGGACAGGCCTGGAGGCTGGGGCCAACGTCCTGACTTTC,CSARVGTGLEAGANVLTF
TRBJ1-4,many,TRBV15,TRBD1,TGTGCCACCAGCAACCTGGGGACAGCCTCCAGGACTAATGAAAAACTGTTTTTT,CATSNLGTASRTNEKLFF
TRBJ2-1,many,TRBV3-1,TRBD2,TGTGCCAGCAGCCCAAGTAGAGGGACTAGCGGGGGAGGGTCCTACAATGAGCAGTTCTTC,CASSPSRGTSGGGSYNEQFF
TRBJ2-3,NA,TRBV7-3,NA,TGTGCCAGCAGCTTACAGGGGTGGGGGGGTGAAGATACGCAGTATTTT,CASSLQGWGGEDTQYF
TRBJ2-3,few,TRBV18,TRBD2,TGTGCCAGCTCAAAACTAGCGGGGACAGATACGCAGTATTTT,CASSKLAGTDTQYF
TRBJ1-5,few,TRBV11-3,NA,TGTGCCAGCAGCTTAGTGGGCCGCTGCAATCAGCCCCAGCATTTT,CASSLVGRCNQPQHF
TRBJ2-3,many,TRBV5-1,NA,TGCGCCAGCAGCCTCCACACAGATACGCAGTATTTT,CASSLHTDTQYF
TRBJ2-7,NA,TRBV7-9,NA,TGTGCCAGCAGCTTTGGGGGCGGCGAGCAGTACTTC,CASSFGGGEQYF
TRBJ1-3,NA,TRBV5-1,NA,TGCGCCAGCAGCACATCCTTCTCTGGAAACACCATATATTTT,CASSTSFSGNTIYF
TRBJ2-7,many,TRBV24-1,TRBD1,TGTGCCACTGGGACAGGTAATACGTACGAGCAGTACTTC,CATGTGNTYEQYF
TRBJ1-1,many,TRBV5-1,NA,TGCGCCAGCAGCTTACTTCGAGTAGGGGACTCGAACACTGAAGCTTTCTTT,CASSLLRVGDSNTEAFF
TRBJ2-7,many,TRBV15,NA,TGTGCCACCAGCAGAGATCACGGGCCCTCCTACGAGCAGTACTTC,CATSRDHGPSYEQYF
TRBJ2-1,many,TRBV24-1,TRBD1,TGTGCCACATCCCCAGGACAGGGGACCTACAATGAGCAGTTCTTC,CATSPGQGTYNEQFF
TRBJ1-6,many,TRBV5-1,NA,TGCGCCAGCAGGGAAGACGGGTTAGGGAAGGATAATTCACCCCTCCACTTT,CASREDGLGKDNSPLHF
TRBJ2-7,many,TRBV5-1,NA,TGCGCCAGCAGCTTTGAGGGTCGCGAGCAGTACTTC,CASSFEGREQYF
TRBJ2-3,many,TRBV5-1,NA,TGCGCCAGCAGCTTTATCCCCACAGATACGCAGTATTTT,CASSFIPTDTQYF
TRBJ2-3,many,TRBV14,TRBD2,TGTGCCAGCAGCCCGGGACTAGTTATGGATACGCAGTATTTT,CASSPGLVMDTQYF
TRBJ1-4,many,TRBV29-1,TRBD1,TGCAGCGTGCACGGGACAGGGGATGAAAAACTGTTTTTT,CSVHGTGDEKLFF
TRBJ2-7,many,TRBV5-5,TRBD2,TGTGCCAGCAGCAGGGGTGGCCTAGCGGGGGCTGGCGAGCAGTACTTC,CASSRGGLAGAGEQYF
TRBJ2-1,many,TRBV6-6,NA,TGTGCCAGCAGTTACTCGAGGGGCAATGAGCAGTTCTTC,CASSYSRGNEQFF
TRBJ1-4,few,TRBV20-1,NA,TGCAGTGCTACCCCCAGGGCCACAACTAATGAAAAACTGTTTTTT,CSATPRATTNEKLFF